The 29 T cell receptor beta chains below come from one sample, sequenced in a study of CD8+CD57+ T cells in acquired aplastic anemia. The authors sequenced patients whose flow cytometry had shown CD8+CD57+ cell expansion. Genomic DNA acted as the template from which TCR beta VDJ combination and CDR3 sequence profiling were carried out. TCRdb analysed the reads with MiXCR anew, one entry per CDR3 protein. The sample yields 450,000 to 550,000 distinct CDR3 sequences, under 40% seen once. Sequencing used sorted CD4+, CD8+, or CD8+CD57+ T cells (not recorded which) from PBMCs. These receptors were obtained from a human donor with aplastic anemia.

The chain combines TRBV11-2 with TRBJ2-2, with no clear D. Trimming took off 5 bases at V and 2 bases at J, with 15 bases between the two ends. There are 16 residues in the CDR3. Germline loops: CDR1 SGHAT, CDR2 FQNNGV. The CDR3 nucleotides read TGTGCCAGCAGCCCGAGGTGGCAGGATAACACCGGGGAGCTGTTTTTT. This gives the protein CASSPRWQDNTGELFF.

This clonotype was detected ten times or more. The chain uses TRBV7-2 and TRBJ1-1; D unresolved. Germline V lookup: CDR1 SGHTA, CDR2 FQGNSA. There are 13 residues in the CDR3. V was shortened by 6 bases and J by 4 bases, with 12 bases between the two germline ends. The CDR3 coding sequence is TGTGCCAGCAGTCCTCCGGGGTCCACTGAAGCTTTCTTT. Protein: CASSPPGSTEAFF.

This clonotype turned up a few times. V is TRBV19 and J is TRBJ1-2; weak D call: TRBD1 (5 bases). This CDR3 has 13 amino acids. Trimming stripped 3 bases from V and 4 bases from J, with 9 bases between. The V gene's germline CDR1 is LNHDA and CDR2 SQIVND (reference sequence). The CDR3 sequence is CASSIRDSYGYTF. The CDR3 bases are TGTGCCAGTAGTATCCGAGACAGCTATGGCTACACCTTC.

This clonotype has more than one count but fewer than ten. The rearrangement uses TRBV9 and TRBJ2-1; 9 nucleotides match TRBD2. The CDR3 is 15 residues long. After removal of 0 bases from V and 8 bases from J, the junction contained 6 bases not matched to a gene. Germline V lookup: CDR1 SGDLS, CDR2 YYNGEE. Here the CDR3 DNA reads TGTGCCAGCAGCGTAGTGGTAGCGGGGGCCCATGAGCAGTTCTTC. Translated: CASSVVVAGAHEQFF.

This clonotype has at least ten counts. The chain is built from TRBV2 and TRBJ1-5; D is ambiguous. V was trimmed by 6 bases and J by 1 base, leaving 10 bases between them. The CDR3 has 14 amino acids. In germline, CDR1 is SNHLY, CDR2 FYNNEI. CDR3 in amino acids: CASREGLSNQPQHF. The CDR3 DNA is TGTGCCAGCAGGGAGGGATTAAGCAATCAGCCCCAGCATTTT. Full variable domain (rest looked up from reference TRBV2 and TRBJ1-5): EPEVTQTPSHQVTQMGQEVILRCVPISNHLYFYWYRQILGQKVEFLVSFYNNEISEKSEIFDDQFSVERPDGSNFTLKIRSTKLEDSAMYFCASREGLSNQPQHFGDGTRLSIL.

The chain has TRBV7-3 and TRBJ1-1; D might be TRBD1 (5 bases). With 2 bases removed from V and 4 bases from J, the gap between germline ends came to 11 bases. Germline-derived CDR1 and CDR2 are SGHTA and FQGTGA. The CDR3 is made up of 14 amino acids. CDR3 DNA sequence: TGTGCCAGCAGCTTAGGGGGGACTGCCACTGAAGCTTTCTTT. The encoded protein is CASSLGGTATEAFF.

This clonotype was seen more than once but under ten times. The chain links TRBV5-4 to TRBJ1-2; D is possibly TRBD1 (5 bases). The V end lost 1 base, the J end lost 6 bases, and 19 bases lay between the germline ends. The CDR3 extends over 16 amino acids. Germline CDR1 reads SGHNT; CDR2 reads YYREEE (reference sequence). The CDR3 protein is CASSLISKPLRDGYTF. CDR3 bases: TGTGCCAGCAGCTTGATATCTAAGCCCCTCAGGGATGGCTACACCTTC.

This chain joins TRBV29-1 and TRBJ1-1; D is possibly TRBD1 (5 bases). The CDR3 contains 14 residues. Looked up from germline, CDR1 is SQVTM and CDR2 is ANQGSEA. V shed 2 bases and J shed 0 bases, with 10 bases lying between them. The CDR3 bases are TGCAGCGTTGAACCGGGGGTGATGAACACTGAAGCTTTCTTT. It translates to CSVEPGVMNTEAFF.

The chain carries TRBV6-1 and TRBJ2-5, with 9 bases fitting TRBD1. CDR3 size: 14 residues. Germline loops: CDR1 MNHNS, CDR2 SASEGT. V lost 6 bases and J lost 5; bases outside the gene matches: 7. The CDR3 coding sequence is TGTGCCAGCAGCTCCACAGGGGGCGGGGAGACCCAGTACTTC. It specifies CASSSTGGGETQYF.

V usage is TRBV29-1 and J usage is TRBJ1-1; a possible D gene is TRBD1 (6 bases). The CDR3 is 13 residues long. Deletions cut 6 bases from V and 4 bases from J, with 15 bases between. Germline CDR1 and CDR2: SQVTM and ANQGSEA. CDR3 nucleotide sequence: TGCAGCGTGGCTCAGGGGTCGTTCACTGAAGCTTTCTTT. Translated, it gives CSVAQGSFTEAFF. The variable domain in full, completed from reference TRBV29-1 and TRBJ1-1, reads SAVISQKPSRDICQRGTSLTIQCQVDSQVTMMFWYRQQPGQSLTLIATANQGSEATYESGFVIDKFPISRPNLTFSTLTVSNMSPEDSSIYLCSVAQGSFTEAFFGQGTRLTVV.

A few counts support this clonotype. V usage is TRBV9 and J usage is TRBJ2-3; the D is unclear. The germline gives CDR1 SGDLS, CDR2 YYNGEE. Trimming shortened V by 0 bases and J by 5 bases, and 10 bases separated the two germline ends. The length of the CDR3 is 14 residues. This CDR3 is CASSVVGDRDTQYF. As DNA, the CDR3 is TGTGCCAGCAGCGTAGTTGGAGACCGAGATACGCAGTATTTT.

This clonotype was counted at least ten times. The V call is TRBV2, the J call TRBJ2-2; TRBD1 might be the D (5 bases). CDR3 length: 15 residues. The V end lost 5 bases, the J end lost 4 bases, and 14 bases lay between the germline ends. Germline V gene sequence: CDR1 SNHLY, CDR2 FYNNEI. CDR3 residues: CASSTQQVLTGELFF. CDR3 coding DNA: TGTGCCAGCAGTACCCAACAGGTGCTCACCGGGGAGCTGTTTTTT.

The chain carries TRBV7-2 and TRBJ2-7; 10 positions agree with TRBD2. The CDR3 is 16 residues long. In germline, CDR1 is SGHTA, CDR2 FQGNSA. V lost 4 bases, J lost 3 bases, and 9 bases stayed unmatched. CDR3 sequence reads: CASSSVTSGKVYEQYF. The CDR3 bases are TGTGCCAGCAGCTCCGTAACTAGCGGGAAAGTCTACGAGCAGTACTTC.

This clonotype was seen repeatedly, ten times or more. V gene TRBV6-1 combines with J gene TRBJ2-3; D perhaps matches TRBD1 (5 bases). This CDR3 spans 14 amino acids. Germline assignment: CDR1 MNHNS and CDR2 SASEGT. V was cut by 8 bases and J by 2 bases, with 14 bases left in between. CDR3: CASDLGHATDTQYF. In nucleotides, the CDR3 is TGTGCCAGCGATCTCGGACACGCCACAGATACGCAGTATTTT.

This clonotype was detected ten times or more. This chain links TRBV10-3 with TRBJ2-3; 10 bases line up with TRBD1. Germline CDR1 reads ENHRY; CDR2 reads SYGVKD. The V gene end was trimmed by 9 bases and the J gene end by 6 bases; junction bases not matched to a gene: 12. CDR3 size: 15 residues. CDR3 amino acids: CAMNRDRGLRDTQYF. Written as DNA, the CDR3 is TGTGCCATGAACCGGGACAGGGGATTGCGGGATACGCAGTATTTT.

The chain carries TRBV20-1 and TRBJ2-7, with D possibly being TRBD1 or TRBD2 (7 bases each). CDR3 size: 15 residues. The germline gives CDR1 DFQATT, CDR2 SNEGSKA (reference sequence). V lost 1 base to trimming and J lost 0 bases, with 13 bases between them. For the CDR3, the DNA is TGCAGTGCTAGAGCCCAGGGGGGGAGCTCCTACGAGCAGTACTTC. Its translation: CSARAQGGSSYEQYF.

This clonotype showed up just once. This sequence joins TRBV6-2 or TRBV6-3 and TRBJ1-3; D is perhaps TRBD1 (6 bases). V was shortened by 2 bases and J by 3 bases, with 11 bases between the two germline ends. The germline V gene encodes CDR1 MNHEY and CDR2 SVGEGT. This CDR3 spans 15 amino acids. This CDR3 is CASSYTGASGNTIYF. The DNA of the CDR3 is TGTGCCAGCAGTTACACGGGGGCGAGTGGAAACACCATATATTTT.

In its sample, this clonotype was seen many times. V is TRBV12-3 or TRBV12-4 and J is TRBJ1-2, with D hard to call. The CDR3 is 12 residues long. The ends were cut back, 3 bases at V and 1 base at J, with 3 bases in the middle. The CDR3 spells CASSFGNYGYTF. CDR3 DNA sequence: TGTGCCAGCAGTTTTGGTAACTATGGCTACACCTTC.

The rearrangement uses TRBV5-5 and TRBJ2-5; D gene unclear. The V end was cut by 6 bases, the J end by 3 bases, with 18 bases between. Germline lookup yields CDR1 SGHKS and CDR2 YYEKEE (reference sequence). The CDR3 contains 15 residues. The chain's CDR3 is CASTLRIPNEETQYF. CDR3 DNA: TGTGCCAGCACCCTACGAATACCGAACGAAGAGACCCAGTACTTC.

This chain uses TRBV20-1 with TRBJ2-1; possibly TRBD1 for D (5 bases). V was clipped by 7 bases and J by 9 bases, with 19 bases between them. Germline V lookup: CDR1 DFQATT, CDR2 SNEGSKA (reference sequence). The length of the CDR3 is 13 residues. The CDR3 coding sequence is TGCAGTGGTAGCAAACCAGGGTCCGGTGAGCAGTTCTTC. Amino acids: CSGSKPGSGEQFF.

This clonotype was observed a handful of times. The conserved final phenylalanine or tryptophan is absent from the CDR3, which likely points to a read error. No DNA is shown, since the ends of the CDR3 on it are uncertain; the CDR3 is the one TCRdb lists. This chain uses TRBV15 with TRBJ1-2. The germline V gene encodes CDR1 LNHNV and CDR2 YYDKDF (reference sequence). The CDR3 has 8 amino acids, counting both end residues. The CDR3 reads CATSRDSR.

This clonotype was counted only a few times. The J gene is TRBJ2-7, the V gene TRBV4-3; TRBD2 matches 7 bases. Germline V gene sequence: CDR1 LGHNA, CDR2 YSLEER. The V segment lost 1 base and the J segment 3 bases; nucleotides outside the gene matches: 3. The CDR3 is 14 residues long. DNA of the CDR3: TGCGCCAGCAGCCAAGGACTAGCAGGCTACGAGCAGTACTTC. Translation: CASSQGLAGYEQYF.

The sample holds a few counts of this clonotype. The chain is built from TRBV28 and TRBJ1-2; TRBD1 agrees at 12 bases. This CDR3 contains 16 residues. V gave up 5 bases and J gave up 7 bases; unmatched junction bases: 11. Germline CDR1 and CDR2: MDHEN and SYDVKM. CDR3 DNA sequence: TGTGCCAGCAGTATACCTGTCGGGACAGGGGGCATTGGCTACACCTTC. Its translation: CASSIPVGTGGIGYTF.

In this sample, this clonotype turned up a few times. The chain couples TRBV7-3 to TRBJ2-3; 7 nucleotides match TRBD2. The CDR3 runs to 15 residues. Germline CDR1 SGHTA, CDR2 FQGTGA. With 6 bases clipped from V and 3 bases from J, the junction kept 9 bases outside the gene matches. CDR3 amino acids: CASSTGEGLTDTQYF. DNA for the CDR3: TGTGCCAGCAGTACCGGGGAGGGGCTAACAGATACGCAGTATTTT.

CDR3 amino acids: CSAGPRTNTEAFF. As DNA, the CDR3 is TGCAGTGCTGGGCCTCGGACGAACACTGAAGCTTTCTTT. This rearrangement joins TRBV20-1 to TRBJ1-1; no reliable D call. V lost 5 bases and J 1 base, leaving 11 bases between the germline ends. CDR1 and CDR2 from the germline V gene are DFQATT and SNEGSKA (reference sequence). There are 13 residues in the CDR3.

This clonotype came up many times. This chain joins TRBV6-1 and TRBJ2-7; 15 bases map to TRBD2. The V gene end was trimmed by 3 bases and the J gene end by 4 bases; junction bases not matched to a gene: 13. CDR3 length: 19 residues. The germline V gene has CDR1 MNHNS and CDR2 SASEGT. The CDR3 region is CASSDEPRTSGRAGYEQYF. DNA for the CDR3: TGTGCCAGCAGTGACGAGCCCAGGACTAGCGGGAGGGCCGGGTACGAGCAGTACTTC.

This clonotype appeared a few times. The junction differs from germline at one of its ends, possibly a read error. The chain combines TRBV4-3 with TRBJ2-7; 12 nucleotides match TRBD2. Germline V gives CDR1 LGHNA, CDR2 YSLEER. This CDR3 has 15 residues. Here the CDR3 reads CAGSRLAGGPYEQYF. Here the CDR3 DNA reads TGCGCCGGCAGCCGTCTAGCGGGGGGGCCCTACGAGCAGTACTTC.

This clonotype was seen a single time. The chain uses TRBV29-1 and TRBJ1-2; no definite D call. The germline CDR1 and CDR2 sequences are SQVTM and ANQGSEA. The CDR3 runs 14 residues. Trimming shortened V by 6 bases and J by 0 bases, and 14 bases separated the two germline ends. The CDR3: CSVLVGITNYGYTF. The CDR3 bases are TGCAGCGTCCTCGTCGGGATAACTAACTATGGCTACACCTTC.

The chain employs TRBV20-1 and TRBJ2-1; D not certain. Germline CDR1 and CDR2: DFQATT and SNEGSKA (reference sequence). Trimming cost V 6 bases and J 7 bases, with 13 bases left between them. This CDR3 contains 12 residues. The CDR3 region has the DNA TGCAGTGCCACGTCATCCGGGAATGAGCAGTTCTTC. Translated: CSATSSGNEQFF.